Shown below are 3 T cell receptor beta chains from a single sample sequenced in a study of T cell changes during pregnancy in multiple sclerosis. Sequenced by immunoSEQ multiplex PCR; TCRdb stores in-frame clones only, minus some. The data contain about 22,000 clones, about 89% of them seen just once; the ten biggest clones take up approximately 0.68%. The material sequenced was CD4+ T cells from peripheral blood mononuclear cells, taken after pregnancy. The source is a female donor in good health, enrolled as a control in a pregnancy study.

The V gene is TRBV7-9, the J gene TRBJ2-7, with 7 positions matching TRBD1. CDR1 is SEHNR and CDR2 is FQNEAQ in the germline V gene (reference sequence). This CDR3 is 13 amino acids long. With 3 bases clipped from V and 6 bases from J, the junction kept 5 bases outside the gene matches. The CDR3 reads CASSLETGSEQYF. The CDR3, as DNA: TGTGCCAGCAGCTTGGAGACAGGGTCCGAGCAGTACTTC.

This chain links TRBV18 with TRBJ2-4; 8 bases are shared with TRBD2. The CDR3 loop spans 14 amino acids. J gave up 5 bases and V 8 bases, and 8 bases lay outside the gene matches. Per germline, CDR1 KGHSH and CDR2 LQKENI. The CDR3 is CASQSGSGENIQYF. As DNA, the CDR3 is TGTGCCAGCCAGAGCGGGAGCGGCGAAAACATTCAGTACTTC.

The V gene is TRBV19, the J gene TRBJ2-1; D remains unclear. V lost 2 bases and J 2 bases, leaving 16 bases between the germline ends. The CDR3 sequence is 17 residues long. Germline V gene data show CDR1 as LNHDA and CDR2 as SQIVND (reference sequence). CDR3 protein: CASSIHTAPGPYNEQFF. CDR3 in DNA: TGTGCCAGTAGTATACACACAGCCCCAGGCCCCTACAATGAGCAGTTCTTC.